The 5 T cell receptor beta chains below were found in one sample sequenced in a study of blood T cell repertoires in COVID-19. Assay used: immunoSEQ multiplex PCR; TCRdb lists only in-frame clones, some missing. In the table there are 350,000 to 450,000 clones, about 85% of which are singletons. The specimen was peripheral blood. Every receptor here comes from a woman aged 18-29 years with acute or convalescent COVID-19.

This rearrangement joins TRBV30 to TRBJ1-5, with D tentatively TRBD1 (5 bases). Germline V gene sequence: CDR1 GTSNPN, CDR2 SVGIG (reference sequence). There are 15 residues in the CDR3. With 0 bases removed from V and 8 bases from J, the gap between germline ends came to 17 bases. The CDR3 DNA follows: TGTGCCTGGAGTGTACGAGGACAAGGGCTTGAGCCCCAGCATTTT. Amino acids: CAWSVRGQGLEPQHF.

The genes are TRBV2 and TRBJ2-4; tentatively, D is TRBD1 (5 bases). Germline CDR1 reads SNHLY; CDR2 reads FYNNEI. V lost 8 bases and J lost 2, with 16 bases in between. The CDR3 sequence is 15 residues long. This CDR3 reads CASVFDAGTKNIQYF. CDR3 coding DNA: TGTGCCAGCGTATTCGACGCAGGGACCAAAAACATTCAGTACTTC.

The chain links TRBV9 to TRBJ2-1; possible D gene TRBD2, 6 bases. The V end lost 4 bases, the J end lost 0 bases, and 17 bases lay between the germline ends. The CDR3 has 17 amino acids. Germline lookup yields CDR1 SGDLS and CDR2 YYNGEE. CDR3 sequence reads: CASSSAGGASSYNEQFF. The CDR3 region has the DNA TGTGCCAGCAGCTCGGCCGGGGGAGCTAGCTCCTACAATGAGCAGTTCTTC. The variable domain in full, with the rest retrieved from reference TRBV9 and TRBJ2-1, is DSGVTQTPKHLITATGQRVTLRCSPRSGDLSVYWYQQSLDQGLQFLIQYYNGEERAKGNILERFSAQQFPDLHSELNLSSLELGDSALYFCASSSAGGASSYNEQFFGPGTRLTVL.

In this sample, this clone turned up a few times. The chain couples TRBV5-1 to TRBJ2-1; 14 bases fit TRBD2. The CDR3 consists of 17 residues. Germline V gene data show CDR1 as SGHRS and CDR2 as YFSETQ. V shed 1 base, J shed 10 bases, and the junction held 10 bases outside the gene matches. Written as DNA, the CDR3 is TGCGCCAGCAGCTTGCAGGGGACTAGCGGGAGACCTAGAGAGCAGTTCTTC. It translates to CASSLQGTSGRPREQFF.

The chain joins TRBV5-6 to TRBJ1-1, with 7 bases aligning to TRBD1. Germline V lookup: CDR1 SGHDT, CDR2 YYEEEE. CDR3 size: 16 residues. The trim removed 4 bases at V and 4 bases at J, leaving 13 bases unmatched. In DNA form, the CDR3 reads TGTGCCAGCAGCACCTACTCAGGGGGGTTGGGCACTGAAGCTTTCTTT. The encoded protein is CASSTYSGGLGTEAFF.